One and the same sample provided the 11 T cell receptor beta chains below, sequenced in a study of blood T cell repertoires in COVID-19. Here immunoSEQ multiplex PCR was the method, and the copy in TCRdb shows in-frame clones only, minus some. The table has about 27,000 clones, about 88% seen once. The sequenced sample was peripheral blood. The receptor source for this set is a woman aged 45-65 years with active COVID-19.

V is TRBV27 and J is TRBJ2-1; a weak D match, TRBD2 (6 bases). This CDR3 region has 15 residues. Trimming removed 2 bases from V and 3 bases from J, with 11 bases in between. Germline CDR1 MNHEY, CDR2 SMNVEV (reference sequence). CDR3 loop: CASSLRDGGYNEQFF. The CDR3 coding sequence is TGTGCCAGCAGTTTAAGGGACGGGGGCTACAATGAGCAGTTCTTC.

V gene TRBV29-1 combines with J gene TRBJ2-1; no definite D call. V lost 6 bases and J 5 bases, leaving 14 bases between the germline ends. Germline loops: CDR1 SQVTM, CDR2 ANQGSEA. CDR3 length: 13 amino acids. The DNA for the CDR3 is TGCAGCGTCCCGGTCCCACCGAACAATGAGCAGTTCTTC. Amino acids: CSVPVPPNNEQFF.

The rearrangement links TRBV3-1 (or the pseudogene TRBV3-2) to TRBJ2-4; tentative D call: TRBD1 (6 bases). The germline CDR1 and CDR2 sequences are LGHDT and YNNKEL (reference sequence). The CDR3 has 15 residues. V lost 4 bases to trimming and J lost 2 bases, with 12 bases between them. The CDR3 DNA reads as TGTGCCAGCAGCCGATCAGGGGAAACCAAAAACATTCAGTACTTC. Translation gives CASSRSGETKNIQYF.

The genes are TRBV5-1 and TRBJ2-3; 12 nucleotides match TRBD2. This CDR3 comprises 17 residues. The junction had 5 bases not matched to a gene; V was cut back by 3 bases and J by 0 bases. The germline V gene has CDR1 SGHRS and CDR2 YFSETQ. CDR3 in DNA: TGCGCCAGCAGCTCCGGACTAGCGGGATCTAGCACAGATACGCAGTATTTT. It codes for CASSSGLAGSSTDTQYF.

The CDR3 nucleotides are TGTGCCAGCAGCTTAGTTCGGGGAGCCTACGAGCAGTACTTC. Its translation: CASSLVRGAYEQYF. The chain joins TRBV11-2 to TRBJ2-7; D perhaps matches TRBD2 (5 bases). CDR3 size: 14 residues. The ends were cut back, 1 base at V and 2 bases at J, with 9 bases in the middle. Germline CDR1 reads SGHAT; CDR2 reads FQNNGV.

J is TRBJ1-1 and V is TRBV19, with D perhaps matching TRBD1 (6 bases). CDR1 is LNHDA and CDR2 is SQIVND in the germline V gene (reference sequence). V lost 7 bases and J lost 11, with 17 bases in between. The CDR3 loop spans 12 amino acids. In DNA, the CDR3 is TGTGCCAGTACTCTGCAACAGGGCGCGGCTTTCTTT. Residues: CASTLQQGAAFF.

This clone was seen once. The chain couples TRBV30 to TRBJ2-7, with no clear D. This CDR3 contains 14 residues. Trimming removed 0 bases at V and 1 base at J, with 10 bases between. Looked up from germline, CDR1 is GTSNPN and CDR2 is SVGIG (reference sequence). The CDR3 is CAWSVKVASYEQYF. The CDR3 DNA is TGTGCCTGGAGTGTAAAAGTAGCTTCCTACGAGCAGTACTTC.

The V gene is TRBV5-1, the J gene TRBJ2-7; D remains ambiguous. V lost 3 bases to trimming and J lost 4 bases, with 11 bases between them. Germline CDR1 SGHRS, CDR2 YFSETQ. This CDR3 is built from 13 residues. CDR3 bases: TGCGCCAGCAGCTCTGACGGGTGGTACGAGCAGTACTTC. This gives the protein CASSSDGWYEQYF.

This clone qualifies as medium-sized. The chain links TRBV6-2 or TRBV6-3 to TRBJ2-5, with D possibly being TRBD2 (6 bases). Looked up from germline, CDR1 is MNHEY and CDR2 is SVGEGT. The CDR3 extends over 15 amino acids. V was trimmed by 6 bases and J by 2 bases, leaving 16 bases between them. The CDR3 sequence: CASSPATGTQETQYF. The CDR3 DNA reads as TGTGCCAGCAGCCCCGCCACTGGGACTCAAGAGACCCAGTACTTC.

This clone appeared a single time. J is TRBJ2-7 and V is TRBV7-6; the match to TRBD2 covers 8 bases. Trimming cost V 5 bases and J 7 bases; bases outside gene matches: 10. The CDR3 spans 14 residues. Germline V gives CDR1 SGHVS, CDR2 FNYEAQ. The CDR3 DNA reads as TGTGCCAGCAGCGACCGAGCGGGAGTGGGGGAGCAGTACTTC. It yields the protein CASSDRAGVGEQYF. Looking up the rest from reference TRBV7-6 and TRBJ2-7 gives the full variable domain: GAGVSQSPRYKVTKRGQDVALRCDPISGHVSLYWYRQALGQGPEFLTYFNYEAQQDKSGLPNDRFSAERPEGSISTLTIQRTEQRDSAMYRCASSDRAGVGEQYFGPGTRLTVT.

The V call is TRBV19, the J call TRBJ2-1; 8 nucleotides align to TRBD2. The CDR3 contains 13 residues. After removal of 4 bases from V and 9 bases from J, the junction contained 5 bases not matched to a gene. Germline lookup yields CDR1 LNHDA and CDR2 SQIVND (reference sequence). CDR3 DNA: TGTGCCAGTAGTAAGGAGCGGGAGACTGAGCAGTTCTTC. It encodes CASSKERETEQFF. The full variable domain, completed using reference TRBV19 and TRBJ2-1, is DGGITQSPKYLFRKEGQNVTLSCEQNLNHDAMYWYRQDPGQGLRLIYYSQIVNDFQKGDIAEGYSVSREKKESFPLTVTSAQKNPTAFYLCASSKERETEQFFGPGTRLTVL.